The count of the clone carrying this T cell receptor (beta chain) is one. Its antigen is still unknown. Each sample used at least 7 million PBMCs. Sample-barcoded 5' priming and a J-beta primer mix drove a second PCR of 7 to 11 cycles. One entry per CDR3 protein, called by TCRdb with MiXCR from the 5' RACE reads. This table holds about 1.4 million distinct CDR3 sequences, roughly 64% found once. The data were taken from a study of blood T cells in healthy people across ages. Points from the study as a whole: CMV status of donors was not determined, possibly confounding expanded clonotype changes. From one million sequenced T cells, diversity estimates were lower bounds. TCR beta diversity, measured per million T cells, fell in a roughly linear way with age.

CDR1 SGHRS and CDR2 YFSETQ come from the germline V gene. This CDR3 spans 15 amino acids. V was pared by 4 bases and J by 7 bases, with 6 bases of the junction left unmatched. The V call is TRBV5-1, the J call TRBJ2-1, with 12 bases fitting TRBD2. The sequence was obtained from a man between 18 and 29 years old in good health. The source material was blood. CDR3 in amino acids: CASSPTSGGLNEQFF. The DNA for the CDR3 is TGCGCCAGCAGCCCGACTAGCGGGGGATTGAATGAGCAGTTCTTC.